This is a list of T cell receptor beta chains from one sample in a study of blood T cells in healthy people across ages. One entry per CDR3 protein, called by TCRdb with MiXCR from the 5' RACE reads. Of 750,000 to 950,000 distinct CDR3 sequences listed, 53% are singletons. The specimen was blood. The source is an elderly man in good health. Both conserved end residues are part of each CDR3. A D gene is named only where the DNA matches it firmly. Clone size is given for some rows only: seen once, a few or many times, or a class if the clone is expanded.

V gene	D gene	CDR3 length	J gene	clone size	CDR3 DNA	CDR3 protein
TRBV5-5	.	15	TRBJ1-3	.	TGTGCCAGCAGCTTGACCGCGGATTCTGGAAACACCATATATTTT	CASSLTADSGNTIYF
TRBV4-1	.	11	TRBJ2-1	few	TGCGCCAGCAGCAATCTTTATGAGCAGTTCTTC	CASSNLYEQFF
TRBV20-1	.	14	TRBJ2-1	.	TGCAGTGCTAGAGATTACAGAGGCGGGTGTGAGCAGTTCTTC	CSARDYRGGCEQFF
TRBV6-1	TRBD1	14	TRBJ2-5	.	TGTGCCAGCTCTACGACAGGGTTAGCAGAGACCCAGTACTTC	CASSTTGLAETQYF
TRBV3-1	TRBD1	12	TRBJ2-7	medium-sized	TGTGCCAGCAGCCCGACAGGGCTCGAGCAGTACTTC	CASSPTGLEQYF
TRBV5-1	.	15	TRBJ1-1	.	TGCGCCAGCAGCGGAGGACGGAGCATGAACACTGAAGCTTTCTTT	CASSGGRSMNTEAFF
TRBV18	.	15	TRBJ1-2	.	TGTGCCAGCTCACCTCTGACAGGAGAGAACTATGGCTACACCTTC	CASSPLTGENYGYTF
TRBV20-1	.	13	TRBJ2-7	few	TGCAGTGCTAGCGGGAGACAGAACTACGAGCAGTACTTC	CSASGRQNYEQYF
TRBV2	.	13	TRBJ2-7	.	TGTGCCAGCACTCAGGACGGTTCCTACGAGCAGTACTTC	CASTQDGSYEQYF
TRBV2	TRBD1	17	TRBJ1-2	few	TGTGCCAGCAGTGAGCTGATACCGACAGGGGAGGAAGATGGCTACACCTTC	CASSELIPTGEEDGYTF
TRBV5-1	.	14	TRBJ1-1	.	TGCGCCAGCAGCGTACAGGGAGGGAACACTGAAGCTTTCTTT	CASSVQGGNTEAFF
TRBV5-1	TRBD1	14	TRBJ1-2	.	TGCGCCAGCAGCTCTCCGGGACAGGACTATGGCTACACCTTC	CASSSPGQDYGYTF
TRBV24-1	.	14	TRBJ2-2	few	TGTGCCACCAGTGACCGCGGTAACACCGGGGAGCTGTTTTTT	CATSDRGNTGELFF
TRBV28	.	18	TRBJ2-3	once	TGTGCCAGCAGTTATAGTTTTTGGGCCGCGGGTCAGCACAGATACGCGTATTTT	CASSYSFWAAGQHRYAYF
TRBV5-4	TRBD1	15	TRBJ2-7	.	TGTGCCAGCAGCTTGCGATCAGGGGGCGGCTACGAGCAGTACTTC	CASSLRSGGGYEQYF
TRBV3-1	.	16	TRBJ2-3	.	TGTGCCAGCAGCCAGCAGGGACGGTCTAGCACAGATACGCAGTATTTT	CASSQQGRSSTDTQYF
TRBV20-1	.	15	TRBJ2-1	.	TGCAGTGCTAGAGCACCGGCTAACCCCTACAATGAGCAGTTCTTC	CSARAPANPYNEQFF
TRBV20-1	.	15	TRBJ2-1	.	TGCAGTGCCCTATCTGGGCGGGTCTCCTACAATGAGCAGTTCTTC	CSALSGRVSYNEQFF
TRBV5-6	TRBD2	13	TRBJ2-1	.	TGTGCCAGCAGTTCCATTAGCGGGGAGGAGCAGTTCTTC	CASSSISGEEQFF
TRBV27	TRBD2	14	TRBJ2-7	many	TGTGCCAGCAATCCAGCGGGGATTCCCTACGAGCAGTACTTC	CASNPAGIPYEQYF
TRBV20-1	.	13	TRBJ1-4	.	TGCAGTGCTAGAGTTCTGGAGGATGAAAAACTGTTTTTT	CSARVLEDEKLFF
TRBV7-2	.	13	TRBJ1-1	once	TGTGCCAGCAGCTTAGTGGGGGGCGCGAAAGCTTTCTTT	CASSLVGGAKAFF
TRBV18	.	14	TRBJ1-4	.	TGTGCCAGCTCACCCAGAGCAACTAATGAAAAACTGTTTTTT	CASSPRATNEKLFF
TRBV5-5	.	19	TRBJ2-6	.	TGTGCCAGCAGCTTGGCCATTTTAGGACTGGGCTCTGGGGCCAACGTCCTGACTTTC	CASSLAILGLGSGANVLTF
TRBV7-8	TRBD2	15	TRBJ2-3	.	TGTGCCAGCAGCATGACTAGCGGGAGCAGAAGATACGCGTATTTT	CASSMTSGSRRYAYF
TRBV20-1	TRBD1	12	TRBJ2-7	few	TGCAGTGCTAAGACAGGGTCCTACGAGCAGTACTTC	CSAKTGSYEQYF
TRBV11-2	TRBD2	17	TRBJ2-7	.	TGTGCCAGCAGCCCGCGTAGAAGACTAGCGGGAGGGTCGGAGCAGTACTTC	CASSPRRRLAGGSEQYF
TRBV11-2	TRBD2	17	TRBJ2-1	.	TGTGCCAGCAGCTCGCCGGGACTAGCGGACCGACGGGATGAGCAGTTCTTC	CASSSPGLADRRDEQFF
TRBV5-1	.	14	TRBJ2-1	.	TGCGCCAGCAGCTTTGACGGCCCCTCAGGCGAGCAGTTCTTC	CASSFDGPSGEQFF
TRBV5-1	.	11	TRBJ2-1	many	TGTGCCAGCAGCTTAGAGGGTGAGCAGTTCTTC	CASSLEGEQFF
TRBV12-3/TRBV12-4	TRBD2	15	TRBJ2-1	few	TGTGCCAGCACCCCCAGTCGCGGGAGGGGCAATGAGCAGTTCTTC	CASTPSRGRGNEQFF
TRBV14	.	16	TRBJ2-4	few	TGTGCCAGCAGCCTCCGGACAGAGCTAGCCAAAAACATTCAGTACTTC	CASSLRTELAKNIQYF
TRBV12-3/TRBV12-4	.	13	TRBJ2-2	few	TGTGCCAGCAGTTTAAGGGTGCCCGGGGAGCTGTTTTTT	CASSLRVPGELFF
TRBV6-6	.	12	TRBJ1-1	few	TGTGCCAGCAGCCCGGGAACAACGGAAGCTTTCTTT	CASSPGTTEAFF
TRBV4-1	TRBD2	19	TRBJ2-1	few	TGCGCCAGCAGCCAAGAAGGGGCTAGCGGGAGGTCGTCAGGCAATGAGCAGTTCTTC	CASSQEGASGRSSGNEQFF
TRBV7-6	.	14	TRBJ2-5	.	TGTGCCAGCAGCTTCGGCCGGGATCAAGAGACCCAGTACTTC	CASSFGRDQETQYF
TRBV5-1	TRBD2	17	TRBJ2-1	.	TGCGCCAGCAGCTTGGGGCCGGGACTAGCGGGGCTCAATGAGCAGTTCTTC	CASSLGPGLAGLNEQFF
TRBV5-1	.	11	TRBJ2-5	few	TGCGCCAGCCGGGAAGTCGAGACCCAGTACTTC	CASREVETQYF
TRBV12-5	.	16	TRBJ2-7	.	TGTGCTAGTGGTTTGGTGGTTACGGCAGTTCCCTACGAGCAGTACTTC	CASGLVVTAVPYEQYF
TRBV4-2	.	15	TRBJ1-1	.	TGTGCCAGCGGCACCCCGACAGGTTTCGACACTGAAGCTTTCTTT	CASGTPTGFDTEAFF
TRBV28	TRBD2	17	TRBJ2-7	.	TGTGCCAGCAGTTCCTCGCCTCCGGGACTAGCGGCCTACGAGCAGTACTTC	CASSSSPPGLAAYEQYF
TRBV28	.	13	TRBJ2-3	.	TGTGCCAGCAGTGGCGTGCGAGAAGATACGCAGTATTTT	CASSGVREDTQYF
TRBV6-2/TRBV6-3	TRBD1	17	TRBJ2-1	few	TGTGCCAGCAGTTACCCGATAGGACAGGGGGCCAACAATGAGCAGTTCTTC	CASSYPIGQGANNEQFF
TRBV28	TRBD1	15	TRBJ1-4	.	TGTGCCAGCAGCCAGGGGGGCCCAACTAATGAAAAACTGTTTTTT	CASSQGGPTNEKLFF
TRBV12-3/TRBV12-4	TRBD2	13	TRBJ2-1	few	TGTGCCAGCTCCAGCGGGGTCTACAATGAGCAGTTCTTC	CASSSGVYNEQFF
TRBV20-1	.	13	TRBJ2-5	.	TGCAGTGCTAATTTGGGGGGTGAAGAGACCCAGTACTTC	CSANLGGEETQYF
TRBV10-3	TRBD1	13	TRBJ2-5	.	TGTGCCATCGGGCAGGGGGTAGGGGAGACCCAGTACTTC	CAIGQGVGETQYF
TRBV5-1	TRBD1	14	TRBJ2-1	few	TGCGCCAGCAGCAGGACAGGGGGTGGAGAGACCCAGTTCTTC	CASSRTGGGETQFF
TRBV20-1	.	12	TRBJ2-1	.	TGCAGTGCTAGCGCCAGCTCCTACGAGCAGTTCTTC	CSASASSYEQFF
TRBV6-1	TRBD1	17	TRBJ2-1	.	TGTGCCAGCAGTGAAATAGGGACAGGGGTCCACATCAATGAGCAGTTCTTC	CASSEIGTGVHINEQFF
TRBV7-9	TRBD1	16	TRBJ1-4	.	TGTGCCAGCAGCCTCGGACAGGCACCAACTAATGAAAAACTGTTTTTT	CASSLGQAPTNEKLFF
TRBV20-1	.	14	TRBJ1-2	once	TGCAGTGCTACTGACCAGGGGACACCCTATGGCTACACCTTC	CSATDQGTPYGYTF
TRBV12-3/TRBV12-4	TRBD1	17	TRBJ2-7	.	TGTGCCAGCAGCCCGGAGATGCTCGGGACAGGGACCTACGAGCAGTACTTC	CASSPEMLGTGTYEQYF
TRBV21-1	.	17	TRBJ2-2	.	TGTGCCAGCAGCAAACGTAGGACAGGGGTGTGCACCGGGGAGCTGTTTTTT	CASSKRRTGVCTGELFF
TRBV20-1	.	15	TRBJ2-1	.	TGCAGTGCTAGAATCGGCCTTGGAGGGAACAATGAGCAGTTCTTC	CSARIGLGGNNEQFF